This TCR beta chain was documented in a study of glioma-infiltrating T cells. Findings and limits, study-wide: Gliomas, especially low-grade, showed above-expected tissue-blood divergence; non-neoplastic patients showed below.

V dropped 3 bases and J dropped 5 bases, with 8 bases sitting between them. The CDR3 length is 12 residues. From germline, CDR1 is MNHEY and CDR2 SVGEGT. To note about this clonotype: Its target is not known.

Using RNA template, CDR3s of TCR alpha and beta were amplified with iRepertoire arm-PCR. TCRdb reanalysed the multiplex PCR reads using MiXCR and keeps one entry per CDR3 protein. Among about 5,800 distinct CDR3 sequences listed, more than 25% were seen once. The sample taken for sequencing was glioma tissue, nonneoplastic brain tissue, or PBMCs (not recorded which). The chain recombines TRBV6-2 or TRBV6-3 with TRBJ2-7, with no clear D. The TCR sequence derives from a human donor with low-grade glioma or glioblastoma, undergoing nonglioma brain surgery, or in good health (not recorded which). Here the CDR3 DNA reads TGTGCCAGCAGTTATAGGGTCGACGAGCAGTACTTC. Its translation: CASSYRVDEQYF.